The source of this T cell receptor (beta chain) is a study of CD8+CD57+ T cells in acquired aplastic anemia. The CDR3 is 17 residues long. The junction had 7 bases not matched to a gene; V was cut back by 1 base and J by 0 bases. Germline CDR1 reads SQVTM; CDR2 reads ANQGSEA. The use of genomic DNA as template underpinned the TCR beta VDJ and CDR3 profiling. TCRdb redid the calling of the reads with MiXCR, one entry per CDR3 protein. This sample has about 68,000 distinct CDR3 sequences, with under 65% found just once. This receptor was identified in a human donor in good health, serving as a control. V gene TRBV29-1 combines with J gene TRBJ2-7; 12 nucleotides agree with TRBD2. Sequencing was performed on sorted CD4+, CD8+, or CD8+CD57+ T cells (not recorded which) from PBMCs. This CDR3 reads CSVEGLAGATSSYEQYF. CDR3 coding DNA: TGCAGCGTTGAAGGACTAGCGGGGGCTACGAGCTCCTACGAGCAGTACTTC.